The clone carrying this T cell receptor beta chain was seen only a few times. Its antigen is undetermined. One base away lies a much larger clone, so this may be a sequencing read error. The data are from a study of tumor and adjacent non-tumor tissue in lung cancer. Study details: The patients, roughly 10 men and 4 or 5 women, were about 31 to 80 with stage I to III disease.

Study-level results: Significantly higher TCR diversity was found in tumor than normal lung.

This sample's RNA came from whole unsorted tissue. Chemotherapy-naive patients with new lung cancer underwent thoracic surgery in China, August–November 2014. The library came from three nested PCR rounds adapted from ARM-PCR protocols. MiXCR was run by TCRdb on the multiplex PCR reads, yielding one entry per CDR3 protein. The sample records approximately 130,000 distinct CDR3 sequences, 55% to 75% being singletons. Sequencing used lung tumor tissue. The clonotype originates from a young man with non-small cell lung cancer.

This CDR3 is CSAVTGTNTEAFF. CDR3 sequence (DNA): TGCAGCGCCGTGACAGGGACGAACACTGAAGCTTTCTTT. This sequence joins TRBV29-1 and TRBJ1-1; the match to TRBD1 covers 7 bases. The germline gives CDR1 SQVTM, CDR2 ANQGSEA. The CDR3 is 13 residues long. The trim removed 7 bases at V and 1 base at J, leaving 6 bases unmatched.